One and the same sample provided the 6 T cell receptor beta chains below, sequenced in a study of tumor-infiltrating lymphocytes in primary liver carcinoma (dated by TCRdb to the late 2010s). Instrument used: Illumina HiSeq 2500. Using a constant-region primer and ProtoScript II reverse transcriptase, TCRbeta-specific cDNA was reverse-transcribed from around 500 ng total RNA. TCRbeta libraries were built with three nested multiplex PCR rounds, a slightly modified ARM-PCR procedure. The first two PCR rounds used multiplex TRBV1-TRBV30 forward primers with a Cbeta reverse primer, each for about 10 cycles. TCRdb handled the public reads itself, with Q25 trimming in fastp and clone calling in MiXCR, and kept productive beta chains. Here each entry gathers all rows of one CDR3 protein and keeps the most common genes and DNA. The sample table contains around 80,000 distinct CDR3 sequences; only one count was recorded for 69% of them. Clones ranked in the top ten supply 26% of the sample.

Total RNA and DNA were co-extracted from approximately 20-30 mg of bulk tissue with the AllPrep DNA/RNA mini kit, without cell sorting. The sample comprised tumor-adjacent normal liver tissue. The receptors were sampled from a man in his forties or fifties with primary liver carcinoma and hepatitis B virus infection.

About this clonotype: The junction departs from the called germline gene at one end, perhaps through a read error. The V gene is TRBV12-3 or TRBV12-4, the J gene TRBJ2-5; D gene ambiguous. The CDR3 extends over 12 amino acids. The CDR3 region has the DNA TGTGCCAGCAGCTTAGGGTTCAAGACCCAGTACTTC. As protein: CASSLGFKTQYF.

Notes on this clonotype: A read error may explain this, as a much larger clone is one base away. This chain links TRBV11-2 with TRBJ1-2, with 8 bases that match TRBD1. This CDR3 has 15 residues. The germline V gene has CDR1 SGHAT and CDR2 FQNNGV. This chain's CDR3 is CAGSFSITGGGGYTF. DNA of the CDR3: TGTGCCGGCAGCTTCTCAATCACAGGGGGAGGAGGCTACACCTTC.

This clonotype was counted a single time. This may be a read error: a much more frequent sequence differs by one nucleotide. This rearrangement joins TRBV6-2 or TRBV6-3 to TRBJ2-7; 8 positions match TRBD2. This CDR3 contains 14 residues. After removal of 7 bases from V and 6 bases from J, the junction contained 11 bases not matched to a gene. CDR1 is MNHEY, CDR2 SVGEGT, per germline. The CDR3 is CASTTGTRYVEQYF. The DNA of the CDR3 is TGTGCCAGCACCACCGGGACTAGATATGTCGAGCAGTACTTC.

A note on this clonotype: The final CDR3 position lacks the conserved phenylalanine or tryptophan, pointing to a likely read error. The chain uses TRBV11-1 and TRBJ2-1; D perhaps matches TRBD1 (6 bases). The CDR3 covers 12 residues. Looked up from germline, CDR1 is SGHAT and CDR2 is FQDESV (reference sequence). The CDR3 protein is CASAGAYSEQFS. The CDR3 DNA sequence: TGTGCTAGCGCAGGGGCCTACAGTGAGCAGTTCTCC.

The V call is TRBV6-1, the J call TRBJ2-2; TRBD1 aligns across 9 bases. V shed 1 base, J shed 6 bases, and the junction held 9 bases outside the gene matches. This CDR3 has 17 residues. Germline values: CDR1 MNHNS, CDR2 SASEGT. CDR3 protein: CASSEERQGDTAGELFF. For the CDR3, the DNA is TGTGCCAGCAGTGAAGAGAGACAGGGGGATACCGCCGGGGAGCTGTTTTTT.

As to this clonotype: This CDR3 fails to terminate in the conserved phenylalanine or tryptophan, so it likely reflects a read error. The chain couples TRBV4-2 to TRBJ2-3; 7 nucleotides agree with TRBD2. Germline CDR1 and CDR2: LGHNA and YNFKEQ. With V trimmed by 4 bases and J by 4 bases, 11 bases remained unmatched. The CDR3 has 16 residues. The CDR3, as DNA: TGTGCCAGCAGCCCCAAACTAGCGAGAGGCCCAGATACGCAGTATCTT. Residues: CASSPKLARGPDTQYL.